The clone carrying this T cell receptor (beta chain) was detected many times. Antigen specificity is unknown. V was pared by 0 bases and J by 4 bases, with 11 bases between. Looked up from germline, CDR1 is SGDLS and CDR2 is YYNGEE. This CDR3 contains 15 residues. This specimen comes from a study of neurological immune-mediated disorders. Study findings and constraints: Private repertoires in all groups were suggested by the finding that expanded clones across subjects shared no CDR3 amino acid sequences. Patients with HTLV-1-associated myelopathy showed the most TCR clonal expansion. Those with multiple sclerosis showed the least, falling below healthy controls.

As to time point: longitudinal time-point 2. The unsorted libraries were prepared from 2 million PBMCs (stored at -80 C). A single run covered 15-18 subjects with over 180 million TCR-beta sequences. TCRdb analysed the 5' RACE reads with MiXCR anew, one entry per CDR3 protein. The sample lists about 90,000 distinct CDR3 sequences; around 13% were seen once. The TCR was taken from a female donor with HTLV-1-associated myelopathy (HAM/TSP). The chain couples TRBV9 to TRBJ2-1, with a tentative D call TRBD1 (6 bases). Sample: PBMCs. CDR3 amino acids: CASSVDGQKYNEQFF. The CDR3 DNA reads TGTGCCAGCAGCGTAGACGGACAGAAATACAATGAGCAGTTCTTC.